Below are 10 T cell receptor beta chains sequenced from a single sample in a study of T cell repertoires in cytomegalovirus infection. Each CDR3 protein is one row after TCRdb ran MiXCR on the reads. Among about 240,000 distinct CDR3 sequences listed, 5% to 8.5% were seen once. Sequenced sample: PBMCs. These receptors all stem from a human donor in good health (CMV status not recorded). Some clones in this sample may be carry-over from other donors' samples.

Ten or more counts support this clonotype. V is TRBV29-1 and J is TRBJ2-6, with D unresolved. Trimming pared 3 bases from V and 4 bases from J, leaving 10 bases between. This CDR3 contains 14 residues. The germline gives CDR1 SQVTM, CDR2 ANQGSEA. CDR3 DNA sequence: TGCAGCGTTGATTCCGGGTACGGGGCCAACGTCCTGACTTTC. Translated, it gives CSVDSGYGANVLTF.

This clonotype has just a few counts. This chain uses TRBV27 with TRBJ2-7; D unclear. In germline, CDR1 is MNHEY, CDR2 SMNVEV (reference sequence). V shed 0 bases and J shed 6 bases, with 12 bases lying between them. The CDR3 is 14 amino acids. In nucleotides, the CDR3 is TGTGCCAGCAGTTTATCCCCCAGGCTGTCCGAGCAGTACTTC. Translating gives CASSLSPRLSEQYF.

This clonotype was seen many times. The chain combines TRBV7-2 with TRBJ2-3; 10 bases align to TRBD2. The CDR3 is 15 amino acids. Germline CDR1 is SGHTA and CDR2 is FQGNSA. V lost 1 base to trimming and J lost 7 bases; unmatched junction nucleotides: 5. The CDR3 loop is CASSLGALAGNTQYF. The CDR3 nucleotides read TGTGCCAGCAGCTTAGGGGCACTAGCGGGAAATACGCAGTATTTT. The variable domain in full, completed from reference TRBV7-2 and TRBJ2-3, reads GAGVSQSPSNKVTEKGKDVELRCDPISGHTALYWYRQSLGQGLEFLIYFQGNSAPDKSGLPSDRFSAERTGGSVSTLTIQRTQQEDSAVYLCASSLGALAGNTQYFGPGTRLTVL.

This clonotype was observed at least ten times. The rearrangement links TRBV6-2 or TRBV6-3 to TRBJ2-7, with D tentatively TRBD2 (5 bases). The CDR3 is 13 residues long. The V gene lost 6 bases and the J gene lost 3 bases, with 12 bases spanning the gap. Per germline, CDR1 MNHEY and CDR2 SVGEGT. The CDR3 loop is CASSPDGDYEQYF. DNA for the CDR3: TGTGCCAGCAGCCCCGACGGGGACTACGAGCAGTACTTC.

CDR3 sequence (DNA): TGTGCCAGCACGACAGATACGCAGTATTTT. This encodes CASTTDTQYF. The rearrangement joins TRBV7-9 to TRBJ2-3; unclear D gene. Germline CDR1 is SEHNR and CDR2 is FQNEAQ (reference sequence). V was cut by 7 bases and J by 3 bases, with 2 bases left in between. This CDR3 spans 10 amino acids.

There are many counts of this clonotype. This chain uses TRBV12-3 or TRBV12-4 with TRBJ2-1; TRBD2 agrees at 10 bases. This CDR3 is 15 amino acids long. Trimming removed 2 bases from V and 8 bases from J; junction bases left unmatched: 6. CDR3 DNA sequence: TGTGCCAGCAGTTTATATAGCGGGGGGTTCGATGAGCAGTTCTTC. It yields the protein CASSLYSGGFDEQFF.

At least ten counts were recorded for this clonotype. The CDR3 bases are TGTGCCAGCAGTGTCGACAGGCTAGCTAACTATGGCTACACCTTC. Amino acid sequence: CASSVDRLANYGYTF. The chain carries TRBV27 and TRBJ1-2, with D possibly TRBD1 on 6 matching bases. The CDR3 totals 15 residues. Germline V lookup: CDR1 MNHEY, CDR2 SMNVEV (reference sequence). Trimming cost V 5 bases and J 0 bases, with 13 bases left between them.

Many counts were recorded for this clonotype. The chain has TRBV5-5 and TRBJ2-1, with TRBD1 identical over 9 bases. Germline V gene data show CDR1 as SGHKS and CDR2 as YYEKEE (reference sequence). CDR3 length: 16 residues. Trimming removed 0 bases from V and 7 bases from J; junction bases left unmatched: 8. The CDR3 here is CASSLEGTGTGNEQFF. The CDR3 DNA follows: TGTGCCAGCAGCTTGGAAGGGACAGGGACTGGGAATGAGCAGTTCTTC.

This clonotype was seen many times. Written as DNA, the CDR3 is TGTGCCAGCAGCTTAGAGGGAGGAAGGAATCAGCCCCAGCATTTT. Protein sequence: CASSLEGGRNQPQHF. The chain carries TRBV7-2 and TRBJ1-5; D not certain. Between the trimmed V and J ends, which lost 1 base and 4 bases, there was a span of 11 bases. The CDR3 length is 15 residues. CDR1 SGHTA and CDR2 FQGNSA come from the germline V gene.

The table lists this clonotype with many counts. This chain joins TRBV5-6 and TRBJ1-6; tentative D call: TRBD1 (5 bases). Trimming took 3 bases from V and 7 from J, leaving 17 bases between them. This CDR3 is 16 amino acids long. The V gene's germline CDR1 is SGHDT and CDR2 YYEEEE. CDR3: CASSSYRTSLNSPLHF. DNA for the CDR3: TGTGCCAGCAGCTCCTACAGGACGAGCCTCAATTCACCCCTCCACTTT.